A single sample gave rise to the 12 T cell receptor beta chains below, sequenced in a study of vaccination effects on CD4 cells after COVID-19. For these receptors, no antigen is known. Before sequencing took place, the ViraFEST assay used viral peptide pools to expand antigen-specific CD4+ T cells. At the end of roughly ten days of culture, CD4+ T cells were isolated. The vaccine given was either BNT162b2 or mRNA-1273, in two doses. Generated by immunoSEQ multiplex PCR, the TCRdb table keeps only in-frame clones and is missing some. The sample shows some 30,000 clones, 83% of them seen only once. This material consisted of CD4+ T cells from PBMCs cultured with HCoV-NL63 spike peptides, taken after COVID-19 vaccination. These receptors all stem from a human donor who received a COVID-19 vaccine. Some clones in this sample may be carry-over from other donors' samples.

This rearrangement joins TRBV3-1 (or the pseudogene TRBV3-2) to TRBJ1-1; no firm D call. CDR1 LGHDT and CDR2 YNNKEL come from the germline V gene (reference sequence). CDR3 length equals 13 residues. Trimming took 3 bases from V and 1 from J, leaving 6 bases between them. This chain's CDR3 is CASSHVRNTEAFF. The CDR3 DNA sequence: TGTGCCAGCAGCCATGTAAGGAACACTGAAGCTTTCTTT.

V gene TRBV7-2 combines with J gene TRBJ2-5; TRBD1 is a possible D gene (6 bases). V lost 1 base and J lost 5, with 17 bases in between. Germline V lookup: CDR1 SGHTA, CDR2 FQGNSA. The CDR3 contains 16 residues. The CDR3 nucleotides read TGTGCCAGCAGCTTAGTGGGGGCAGGGGTGGCGGAGACCCAGTACTTC. It encodes CASSLVGAGVAETQYF.

The genes are TRBV27 and TRBJ1-1; D remains unclear. There are 14 residues in the CDR3. From germline, CDR1 is MNHEY and CDR2 SMNVEV (reference sequence). Trimming removed 6 bases from V and 6 bases from J, with 17 bases in between. The CDR3 DNA reads as TGTGCCAGCAGCCTTACAGCCCGGAGAGCTGAAGCTTTCTTT. This translates into CASSLTARRAEAFF.

The chain links TRBV2 to TRBJ1-2; D is uncertain. Looked up from germline, CDR1 is SNHLY and CDR2 is FYNNEI. The CDR3 runs to 15 residues. Between the trimmed V and J ends, which lost 6 bases and 4 bases, there was a span of 18 bases. In DNA form, the CDR3 reads TGTGCCAGCAGGGGAGCGGCAGATCGAGGCTATGGCTACACCTTC. Amino acids: CASRGAADRGYGYTF. Drawing the rest from reference TRBV2 and TRBJ1-2, the complete variable domain is EPEVTQTPSHQVTQMGQEVILRCVPISNHLYFYWYRQILGQKVEFLVSFYNNEISEKSEIFDDQFSVERPDGSNFTLKIRSTKLEDSAMYFCASRGAADRGYGYTFGSGTRLTVV.

This chain uses TRBV9 with TRBJ1-2, with 8 positions matching TRBD1. This CDR3 is built from 16 residues. From germline, CDR1 is SGDLS and CDR2 YYNGEE. The V and J ends lost 4 bases and 3 bases, in that order; junction bases with no gene match: 11. The CDR3 spells CASSPSLGQGYYGYTF. In DNA form, the CDR3 reads TGTGCCAGCAGCCCGTCGCTCGGACAGGGCTACTATGGCTACACCTTC.

The V and J genes are TRBV30 and TRBJ1-2; 7 positions match TRBD1. The junction had 12 bases not matched to a gene; V was cut back by 0 bases and J by 2 bases. CDR1 GTSNPN and CDR2 SVGIG come from the germline V gene (reference sequence). This CDR3 has 17 residues. Written as DNA, the CDR3 is TGTGCCTGGAGTGTATTAAGATCAGGGGGATCCAACTATGGCTACACCTTC. It specifies CAWSVLRSGGSNYGYTF.

The chain has TRBV7-9 and TRBJ2-3, with D unresolved. CDR3 length equals 14 residues. Germline V gives CDR1 SEHNR, CDR2 FQNEAQ (reference sequence). Trimming took off 3 bases at V and 2 bases at J, with 9 bases between the two ends. The CDR3 spells CASSFDSSTDTQYF. Here the CDR3 DNA reads TGTGCCAGCAGCTTTGATAGTTCCACAGATACGCAGTATTTT.

This clone has only a few counts. V gene TRBV7-9 combines with J gene TRBJ1-4; D is unclear. CDR3 size: 13 residues. The germline V and J ends were trimmed by 5 bases and 3 bases, with 7 bases remaining between them. Per germline, CDR1 SEHNR and CDR2 FQNEAQ (reference sequence). CDR3 nucleotides: TGTGCCAGCAGCAGGGTCTCTAATGAAAAACTGTTTTTT. Translated: CASSRVSNEKLFF.

The V gene is TRBV5-4, the J gene TRBJ1-1, with a weak D call TRBD1 (6 bases). The CDR3 sequence is 15 residues long. V lost 4 bases and J lost 2, with 15 bases in between. Germline loops: CDR1 SGHNT, CDR2 YYREEE (reference sequence). In DNA form, the CDR3 reads TGTGCCAGCAGCGGCGTCAGGGGTGGCAACACTGAAGCTTTCTTT. Translating gives CASSGVRGGNTEAFF.

The chain employs TRBV6-5 and TRBJ1-6; D ambiguous. CDR3 size: 13 residues. CDR1 is MNHEY and CDR2 is SVGAGI in the germline V gene. V shed 8 bases and J shed 6 bases, with 11 bases lying between them. The CDR3 DNA reads as TGTGCCAGCGTTAAGTTACCTAATTCACCCCTCCACTTT. This translates into CASVKLPNSPLHF.

The CDR3 sequence is CATSRPAAGGETQYF. The CDR3 nucleotides read TGTGCCACCAGCAGACCGGCCGCAGGGGGTGAGACCCAGTACTTC. This chain links TRBV15 with TRBJ2-5, with 7 bases matching TRBD1. The CDR3 sequence is 15 residues long. Germline V CDR1 and CDR2: LNHNV, YYDKDF (reference sequence). Trimming at V came to 2 bases and at J to 5 bases, leaving 8 bases not matched to a gene. The variable domain in full, with the rest retrieved from reference TRBV15 and TRBJ2-5, is DAMVIQNPRYQVTQFGKPVTLSCSQTLNHNVMYWYQQKSSQAPKLLFHYYDKDFNNEADTPDNFQSRRPNTSFCFLDIRSPGLGDTAMYLCATSRPAAGGETQYFGPGTRLLVL.

The sample holds one count of this clone. V and J are TRBV18 and TRBJ1-2; a possible D gene is TRBD1 (5 bases). The CDR3 has 13 residues. CDR1 and CDR2 from the germline V gene are KGHSH and LQKENI. Trimming left V 2 bases short and J 6 bases short, with 10 bases between. The CDR3 DNA reads TGTGCCAGCTCACCAAGGACGACAGATGGCTACACCTTC. This codes for CASSPRTTDGYTF.